Listed below are T cell receptor beta chains from one sample, sequenced in a study of blood T cells in healthy people across ages. TCRdb redid the calling of the 5' RACE reads with MiXCR, one entry per CDR3 protein. The table lists hundreds of thousands of distinct CDR3 sequences, around 46% of them singletons. Sample: blood. These TCRs come from a man younger than 45 in good health. Both conserved end residues are part of each CDR3. Each record gives: CDR3 protein, CDR3 DNA, V gene, D gene, clone size, J gene. D genes are given only for firm matches. For some rows the clone size is stated as once, few or many, or as a class when expanded; others skip it.

CDR3aa: CASSINGWSGRGHNEQFF
CDR3nt: TGTGCCAGTAGTATAAACGGGTGGAGTGGTAGGGGCCACAATGAGCAGTTCTTC
v_gene: TRBV19
d_gene: .
abundance: .
j_gene: TRBJ2-1

CDR3aa: CAVNRGQREQYF
CDR3nt: TGTGCCGTAAACAGGGGGCAAAGGGAGCAGTACTTC
v_gene: TRBV7-9
d_gene: TRBD1
abundance: .
j_gene: TRBJ2-7

CDR3aa: CSAPHGYEQYF
CDR3nt: TGCAGTGCCCCTCACGGATACGAGCAGTACTTC
v_gene: TRBV20-1
d_gene: .
abundance: many
j_gene: TRBJ2-7

CDR3aa: CASSATSGGAYNEQFF
CDR3nt: TGTGCCAGCAGCGCAACTAGCGGGGGGGCCTACAATGAGCAGTTCTTC
v_gene: TRBV7-9
d_gene: TRBD2
abundance: few
j_gene: TRBJ2-1

CDR3aa: CASSDRDSGYTF
CDR3nt: TGTGCCAGTTCCGACAGGGATTCTGGCTACACCTTC
v_gene: TRBV6-1
d_gene: TRBD1
abundance: .
j_gene: TRBJ1-2

CDR3aa: CASSFLGQGTKIYGYTF
CDR3nt: TGTGCCAGCAGTTTTCTTGGGCAGGGGACGAAGATCTATGGCTACACCTTC
v_gene: TRBV27
d_gene: .
abundance: .
j_gene: TRBJ1-2

CDR3aa: CASSPNAGVKSYEQYF
CDR3nt: TGTGCCAGCAGTCCCAACGCTGGGGTTAAGTCCTACGAGCAGTACTTC
v_gene: TRBV28
d_gene: .
abundance: .
j_gene: TRBJ2-7

CDR3aa: CASSRTELGANVLTF
CDR3nt: TGTGCCAGCAGCCGTACGGAGTTGGGGGCCAACGTCCTGACTTTC
v_gene: TRBV6-6
d_gene: .
abundance: .
j_gene: TRBJ2-6

CDR3aa: CSAGVSGYEQYF
CDR3nt: TGCAGTGCTGGAGTTTCTGGCTACGAGCAGTACTTC
v_gene: TRBV20-1
d_gene: .
abundance: few
j_gene: TRBJ2-7

CDR3aa: CSVEVLSGLDGYTF
CDR3nt: TGCAGCGTTGAAGTGCTATCGGGGTTGGATGGCTACACCTTC
v_gene: TRBV29-1
d_gene: .
abundance: .
j_gene: TRBJ1-2

CDR3aa: CASSLRAGSSYEQYF
CDR3nt: TGTGCCAGCAGCTTAAGGGCAGGTAGCTCCTACGAGCAGTACTTC
v_gene: TRBV7-2
d_gene: .
abundance: .
j_gene: TRBJ2-7

CDR3aa: CSATPVGGNTIYF
CDR3nt: TGCAGTGCCACTCCGGTGGGGGGAAACACCATATATTTT
v_gene: TRBV20-1
d_gene: .
abundance: .
j_gene: TRBJ1-3

CDR3aa: CASSEEPGQGHNEQFF
CDR3nt: TGTGCCAGCAGTGAAGAGCCCGGACAGGGGCACAATGAGCAGTTCTTC
v_gene: TRBV6-4
d_gene: TRBD1
abundance: many
j_gene: TRBJ2-1

CDR3aa: CASSYSPAYGYTF
CDR3nt: TGTGCCAGCAGTTACTCGCCAGCCTATGGCTACACCTTC
v_gene: TRBV6-2/TRBV6-3
d_gene: .
abundance: .
j_gene: TRBJ1-2

CDR3aa: CASSLQGNANYGYTF
CDR3nt: TGTGCCAGCAGTTTGCAGGGAAACGCTAACTATGGCTACACCTTC
v_gene: TRBV28
d_gene: .
abundance: .
j_gene: TRBJ1-2

CDR3aa: CASNQGSSYNEQFF
CDR3nt: TGTGCCAGCAATCAGGGGAGCTCCTACAATGAGCAGTTCTTC
v_gene: TRBV7-2
d_gene: .
abundance: .
j_gene: TRBJ2-1

CDR3aa: CASSQDMASGYNEQFF
CDR3nt: TGTGCCAGCAGCCAAGATATGGCTAGCGGCTACAATGAGCAGTTCTTC
v_gene: TRBV4-2
d_gene: TRBD2
abundance: .
j_gene: TRBJ2-1

CDR3aa: CASSYPTWASGGASYNEQFF
CDR3nt: TGTGCCAGCAGTTACCCCACCTGGGCTAGCGGGGGGGCCTCCTACAATGAGCAGTTCTTC
v_gene: TRBV6-2/TRBV6-3
d_gene: TRBD2
abundance: .
j_gene: TRBJ2-1

CDR3aa: CASSQRVRTDTQYF
CDR3nt: TGTGCCAGCAGCCAACGAGTTAGGACAGATACGCAGTATTTT
v_gene: TRBV3-1
d_gene: .
abundance: once
j_gene: TRBJ2-3

CDR3aa: CASSVSPGGHEQYF
CDR3nt: TGTGCCAGCAGTGTCTCACCGGGAGGGCACGAGCAGTACTTC
v_gene: TRBV25-1
d_gene: TRBD2
abundance: .
j_gene: TRBJ2-7

CDR3aa: CASRTGDSFYEQYF
CDR3nt: TGTGCCAGCAGAACAGGGGACAGTTTCTACGAGCAGTACTTC
v_gene: TRBV7-3
d_gene: TRBD1
abundance: .
j_gene: TRBJ2-7

CDR3aa: CASSVRDRGRVDTEAFF
CDR3nt: TGTGCCAGCAGCGTCCGGGACAGGGGGCGGGTGGACACTGAAGCTTTCTTT
v_gene: TRBV21-1
d_gene: .
abundance: .
j_gene: TRBJ1-1

CDR3aa: CASSLRWPQDTQYF
CDR3nt: TGTGCCAGCAGCCTTCGTTGGCCCCAAGATACGCAGTATTTT
v_gene: TRBV7-3
d_gene: .
abundance: .
j_gene: TRBJ2-3

CDR3aa: CASRRTGSRFGTQYF
CDR3nt: TGTGCCAGCAGGCGGACAGGGAGCCGCTTTGGGACCCAGTACTTC
v_gene: TRBV3-1
d_gene: TRBD1
abundance: .
j_gene: TRBJ2-5

CDR3aa: CASSYSHRGYENTEAFF
CDR3nt: TGTGCCAGCAGTTACTCGCACAGGGGATACGAGAACACTGAAGCTTTCTTT
v_gene: TRBV6-2/TRBV6-3
d_gene: TRBD1
abundance: .
j_gene: TRBJ1-1

CDR3aa: CASSQDRWTGELFF
CDR3nt: TGCGCCAGCAGCCAAGACCGGTGGACCGGGGAGCTGTTTTTT
v_gene: TRBV4-3
d_gene: .
abundance: .
j_gene: TRBJ2-2

CDR3aa: CAGSQGTDTQYF
CDR3nt: TGTGCCGGGAGTCAGGGAACAGATACGCAGTATTTT
v_gene: TRBV30
d_gene: .
abundance: once
j_gene: TRBJ2-3

CDR3aa: CASSVSGGGEKLFF
CDR3nt: TGTGCCAGCAGCGTATCAGGGGGCGGTGAAAAACTGTTTTTT
v_gene: TRBV7-2
d_gene: TRBD1
abundance: .
j_gene: TRBJ1-4

CDR3aa: CASSPKTGGYADTQYF
CDR3nt: TGTGCCAGCAGCCCGAAAACGGGGGGGTACGCAGATACGCAGTATTTT
v_gene: TRBV9
d_gene: TRBD2
abundance: few
j_gene: TRBJ2-3

CDR3aa: CASSLEEQFGTEAFF
CDR3nt: TGTGCCAGCAGCTTAGAGGAACAGTTCGGCACTGAAGCTTTCTTT
v_gene: TRBV7-8
d_gene: .
abundance: few
j_gene: TRBJ1-1

CDR3aa: CASSLASGGIDEQFF
CDR3nt: TGTGCCAGCAGCTTGGCTAGCGGGGGGATCGATGAGCAGTTCTTC
v_gene: TRBV7-9
d_gene: TRBD2
abundance: few
j_gene: TRBJ2-1

CDR3aa: CASSQERFVTGIGEQFF
CDR3nt: TGCGCCAGCAGCCAAGAGCGGTTTGTTACAGGGATAGGTGAGCAGTTCTTC
v_gene: TRBV4-3
d_gene: .
abundance: few
j_gene: TRBJ2-1

CDR3aa: CASSQEWEGYGYTF
CDR3nt: TGCGCCAGCAGCCAAGAGTGGGAGGGCTATGGCTACACCTTC
v_gene: TRBV4-1
d_gene: .
abundance: few
j_gene: TRBJ1-2

CDR3aa: CSAREGTALNEQFF
CDR3nt: TGCAGTGCTAGAGAGGGGACAGCGTTAAATGAGCAGTTCTTC
v_gene: TRBV20-1
d_gene: TRBD1
abundance: .
j_gene: TRBJ2-1

CDR3aa: CATSDTARGGETQYF
CDR3nt: TGTGCCACCAGTGATACCGCAAGGGGCGGGGAGACCCAGTACTTC
v_gene: TRBV24-1
d_gene: .
abundance: .
j_gene: TRBJ2-5

CDR3aa: CASSRDGGADSTEAFF
CDR3nt: TGCGCCAGCAGCCGCGACGGGGGCGCTGATAGCACTGAAGCTTTCTTT
v_gene: TRBV5-1
d_gene: .
abundance: .
j_gene: TRBJ1-1

CDR3aa: CASSLNRRGPYEQYF
CDR3nt: TGTGCCAGCAGCTTGAACCGTCGGGGGCCCTACGAGCAGTACTTC
v_gene: TRBV7-2
d_gene: .
abundance: .
j_gene: TRBJ2-7

CDR3aa: CASNQESLAGGRYEQYF
CDR3nt: TGCGCCAGCAACCAAGAATCACTAGCGGGGGGACGCTACGAGCAGTACTTC
v_gene: TRBV4-3
d_gene: TRBD2
abundance: .
j_gene: TRBJ2-7

CDR3aa: CASSQGQGARTEAFF
CDR3nt: TGTGCCAGCAGCCAGGGACAGGGGGCGCGCACTGAAGCTTTCTTT
v_gene: TRBV3-1
d_gene: TRBD1
abundance: .
j_gene: TRBJ1-1

CDR3aa: CATSSQGVTEAFF
CDR3nt: TGTGCCACTTCCTCTCAGGGGGTCACTGAAGCTTTCTTT
v_gene: TRBV19
d_gene: TRBD1
abundance: .
j_gene: TRBJ1-1

CDR3aa: CASSLGAFYGYTF
CDR3nt: TGTGCCAGCAGCTTAGGAGCATTCTATGGCTACACCTTC
v_gene: TRBV7-2
d_gene: .
abundance: many
j_gene: TRBJ1-2

CDR3aa: CASRGREGNQPQHF
CDR3nt: TGTGCCAGCAGGGGCAGGGAGGGCAATCAGCCCCAGCATTTT
v_gene: TRBV2
d_gene: .
abundance: .
j_gene: TRBJ1-5

CDR3aa: CASSLPLTGGEAFF
CDR3nt: TGTGCCAGCAGCTTACCCCTGACAGGGGGTGAAGCTTTCTTT
v_gene: TRBV28
d_gene: TRBD1
abundance: .
j_gene: TRBJ1-1

CDR3aa: CSGLARTRGEQYF
CDR3nt: TGCAGCGGACTAGCTAGAACCCGAGGCGAGCAGTACTTC
v_gene: TRBV29-1
d_gene: TRBD2
abundance: few
j_gene: TRBJ2-7

CDR3aa: CSAPDPGASYEQYF
CDR3nt: TGCAGTGCTCCCGATCCGGGGGCCTCCTACGAGCAGTACTTC
v_gene: TRBV20-1
d_gene: .
abundance: few
j_gene: TRBJ2-7

CDR3aa: CASNPRQGREQFF
CDR3nt: TGTGCCAGCAACCCTAGACAGGGCAGAGAGCAGTTCTTC
v_gene: TRBV21-1
d_gene: .
abundance: few
j_gene: TRBJ2-1

CDR3aa: CASSSGTTVSLGDTQYF
CDR3nt: TGTGCCAGCAGCTCCGGGACCACCGTTTCGTTGGGAGATACGCAGTATTTT
v_gene: TRBV6-2/TRBV6-3
d_gene: .
abundance: .
j_gene: TRBJ2-3